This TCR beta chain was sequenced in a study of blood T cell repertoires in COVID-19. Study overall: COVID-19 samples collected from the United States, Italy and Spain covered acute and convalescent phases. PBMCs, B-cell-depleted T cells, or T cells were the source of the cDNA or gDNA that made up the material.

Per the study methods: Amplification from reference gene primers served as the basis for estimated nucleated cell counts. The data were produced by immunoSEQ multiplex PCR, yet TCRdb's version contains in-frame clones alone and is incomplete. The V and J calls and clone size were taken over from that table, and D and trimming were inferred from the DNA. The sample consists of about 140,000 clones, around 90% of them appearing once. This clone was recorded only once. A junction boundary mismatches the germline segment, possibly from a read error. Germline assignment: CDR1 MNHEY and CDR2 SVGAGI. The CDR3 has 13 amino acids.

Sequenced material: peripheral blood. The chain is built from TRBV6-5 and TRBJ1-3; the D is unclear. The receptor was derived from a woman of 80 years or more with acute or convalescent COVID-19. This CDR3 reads CANSHGLGNTIYF. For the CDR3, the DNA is TGTGCCAACAGTCACGGGTTGGGAAACACCATATATTTT.